This T cell receptor beta chain was identified in a study of neoadjuvant anti-PD-1 for oral cavity cancer. Study-wide results and caveats: Treg/Th17 ratio rose with pretreatment blood and fell with post-treatment tumor TCRbeta clonality.

Sample time point: after neoadjuvant nivolumab, at surgical resection. In regard to this clone: Its antigen is not identified.

Profiled with immunoSEQ multiplex PCR; TCRdb holds only in-frame clones, not every one. Here the sample spans about 7,800 clones, about two thirds being singletons. CDR1 is SEHNR and CDR2 is FQNEAQ in the germline V gene (reference sequence). The CDR3 consists of 14 residues. Trimming shortened V by 4 bases and J by 1 base, and 10 bases separated the two germline ends. The gene calls are TRBV7-9 and TRBJ2-5; D is undetermined. Source: PBMCs, taken after nivolumab (anti-PD-1) treatment. The sequence came from a person aged 40 to 85 with oral cavity squamous cell carcinoma. The chain's CDR3 is CASSWPISQETQYF. DNA for the CDR3: TGTGCCAGCAGCTGGCCTATATCCCAAGAGACCCAGTACTTC.